The rows below give T cell receptor beta chains drawn from one sample of a study of human T cells and chemical hapten exposure. TCRdb independently ran MiXCR on the RACE reads; one entry per CDR3 protein. The data contain around 190,000 distinct CDR3 sequences, approximately 20% of them seen just once; the ten biggest clones take up about 7%. The sequences come from whole blood, collected in connection with sensitization to the hapten diphenylcyclopropenone (DPC). These receptors were collected from a woman aged 50 to 60 with alopecia areata. Some clones in this sample may be carry-over from other donors' samples. The CDR3 runs from the conserved cysteine through the conserved F or W. Each record gives: J gene, D gene, clone size, V gene, CDR3 protein, CDR3 DNA. D genes are given only for firm matches. Expanded clones are given a class, and other clones once, few, many or no size at all.

j_gene: TRBJ2-1
d_gene: TRBD2
abundance: -
v_gene: TRBV7-9
CDR3aa: CASSPRVIAGGIYNEQFF
CDR3nt: TGTGCCAGCAGTCCGCGAGTGATAGCGGGAGGAATCTACAATGAGCAGTTCTTC

j_gene: TRBJ2-3
d_gene: -
abundance: few
v_gene: TRBV4-2
CDR3aa: CASSQEPGGIGTDTQYF
CDR3nt: TGTGCCAGCAGCCAAGAGCCAGGGGGGATTGGCACAGATACGCAGTATTTT

j_gene: TRBJ2-7
d_gene: -
abundance: -
v_gene: TRBV20-1
CDR3aa: CSAPPGESPGLGEQYF
CDR3nt: TGCAGTGCCCCCCCTGGAGAAAGCCCCGGGTTGGGCGAGCAGTACTTC

j_gene: TRBJ1-2
d_gene: -
abundance: many
v_gene: TRBV6-6
CDR3aa: CASSRAEFYGYTF
CDR3nt: TGTGCCAGCAGTCGGGCGGAGTTCTATGGCTACACCTTC

j_gene: TRBJ2-1
d_gene: -
abundance: few
v_gene: TRBV7-7
CDR3aa: CASSLERADEQFF
CDR3nt: TGTGCCAGCAGCTTAGAGAGGGCCGATGAGCAGTTCTTC

j_gene: TRBJ1-5
d_gene: -
abundance: many
v_gene: TRBV7-9
CDR3aa: CASSPTGRNQPQHF
CDR3nt: TGTGCCAGCAGCCCGACGGGTAGAAATCAGCCCCAGCATTTT

j_gene: TRBJ2-2
d_gene: TRBD2
abundance: -
v_gene: TRBV20-1
CDR3aa: CSAGTSGINTGELFF
CDR3nt: TGCAGTGCTGGGACTAGCGGGATAAACACCGGGGAGCTGTTTTTT

j_gene: TRBJ2-1
d_gene: TRBD2
abundance: -
v_gene: TRBV20-1
CDR3aa: CSAGGVSGYNEQFF
CDR3nt: TGCAGTGCTGGGGGGGTTAGCGGGTACAATGAGCAGTTCTTC

j_gene: TRBJ2-1
d_gene: TRBD2
abundance: once
v_gene: TRBV7-8
CDR3aa: CASSPRTRFDNEQFF
CDR3nt: TGTGCCAGCAGCCCGCGGACTAGGTTCGACAATGAGCAGTTCTTC

j_gene: TRBJ1-5
d_gene: -
abundance: -
v_gene: TRBV5-1
CDR3aa: CASSLVSGNQPQHF
CDR3nt: TGCGCCAGCAGCTTGGTTTCTGGGAATCAGCCCCAGCATTTT

j_gene: TRBJ2-1
d_gene: TRBD1
abundance: many
v_gene: TRBV5-6
CDR3aa: CASSFTGGEQFF
CDR3nt: TGTGCCAGCAGCTTTACAGGGGGTGAGCAGTTCTTC

j_gene: TRBJ2-5
d_gene: TRBD2
abundance: -
v_gene: TRBV24-1
CDR3aa: CATSEPLAGQETQYF
CDR3nt: TGTGCCACCAGTGAGCCACTAGCGGGGCAAGAGACCCAGTACTTC

j_gene: TRBJ2-3
d_gene: TRBD2
abundance: few
v_gene: TRBV7-9
CDR3aa: CASTSGLTDTQYF
CDR3nt: TGTGCCAGCACTAGCGGACTCACAGATACGCAGTATTTT

j_gene: TRBJ2-7
d_gene: TRBD1
abundance: few
v_gene: TRBV9
CDR3aa: CASSVVGGLGYEQYF
CDR3nt: TGTGCCAGCAGCGTAGTAGGGGGCTTAGGCTACGAGCAGTACTTC

j_gene: TRBJ2-1
d_gene: TRBD2
abundance: -
v_gene: TRBV30
CDR3aa: CAWTSGRGNEQFF
CDR3nt: TGTGCCTGGACTAGCGGGAGGGGGAATGAGCAGTTCTTC

j_gene: TRBJ2-7
d_gene: -
abundance: -
v_gene: TRBV2
CDR3aa: CASSLPPGSEQYF
CDR3nt: TGTGCCAGCAGTCTTCCTCCGGGTAGCGAGCAGTACTTC

j_gene: TRBJ2-1
d_gene: TRBD2
abundance: few
v_gene: TRBV6-5
CDR3aa: CASRRLSGSVPNEQFF
CDR3nt: TGTGCCAGCAGACGATTAAGCGGGAGCGTCCCCAATGAGCAGTTCTTC

j_gene: TRBJ2-3
d_gene: -
abundance: few
v_gene: TRBV20-1
CDR3aa: CSAQTPEVGGYTQYF
CDR3nt: TGCAGTGCTCAGACCCCGGAGGTCGGCGGGTATACGCAGTATTTT

j_gene: TRBJ1-4
d_gene: TRBD1
abundance: -
v_gene: TRBV20-1
CDR3aa: CSATQGDTNEKLFF
CDR3nt: TGCAGTGCCACCCAGGGGGATACTAATGAAAAACTGTTTTTT

j_gene: TRBJ2-7
d_gene: -
abundance: -
v_gene: TRBV7-9
CDR3aa: CASSPWLGTTYEQYF
CDR3nt: TGTGCCAGCAGCCCGTGGCTGGGGACGACCTACGAGCAGTACTTC

j_gene: TRBJ1-1
d_gene: -
abundance: -
v_gene: TRBV29-1
CDR3aa: CSVGMGMDEAFF
CDR3nt: TGCAGCGTTGGGATGGGAATGGATGAAGCTTTCTTT